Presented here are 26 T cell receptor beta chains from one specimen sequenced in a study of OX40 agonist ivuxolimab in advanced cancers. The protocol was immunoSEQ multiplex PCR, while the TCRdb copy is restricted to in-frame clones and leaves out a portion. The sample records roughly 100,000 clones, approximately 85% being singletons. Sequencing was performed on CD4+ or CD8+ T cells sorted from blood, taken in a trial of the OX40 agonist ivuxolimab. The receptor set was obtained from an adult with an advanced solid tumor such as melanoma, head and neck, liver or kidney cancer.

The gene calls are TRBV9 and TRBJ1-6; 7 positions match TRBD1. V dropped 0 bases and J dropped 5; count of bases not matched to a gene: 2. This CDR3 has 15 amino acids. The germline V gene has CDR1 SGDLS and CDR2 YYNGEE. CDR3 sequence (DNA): TGTGCCAGCAGCGTAGGCGGGACAGATAATTCACCCCTCCACTTT. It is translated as CASSVGGTDNSPLHF. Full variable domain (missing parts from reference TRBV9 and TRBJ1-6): DSGVTQTPKHLITATGQRVTLRCSPRSGDLSVYWYQQSLDQGLQFLIQYYNGEERAKGNILERFSAQQFPDLHSELNLSSLELGDSALYFCASSVGGTDNSPLHFGNGTRLTVT.

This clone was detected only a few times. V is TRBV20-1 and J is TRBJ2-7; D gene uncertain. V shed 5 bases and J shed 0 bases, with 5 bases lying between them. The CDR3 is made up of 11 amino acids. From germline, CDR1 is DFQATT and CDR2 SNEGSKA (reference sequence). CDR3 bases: TGCAGTGCTGGACGCTCCTACGAGCAGTACTTC. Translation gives CSAGRSYEQYF.

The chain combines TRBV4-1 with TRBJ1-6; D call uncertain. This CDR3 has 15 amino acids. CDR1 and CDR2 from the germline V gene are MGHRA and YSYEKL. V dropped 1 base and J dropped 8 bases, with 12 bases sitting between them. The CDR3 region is CASSQVRVGDSPLHF. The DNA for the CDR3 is TGCGCCAGCAGCCAAGTCCGGGTTGGGGATTCACCCCTCCACTTT.

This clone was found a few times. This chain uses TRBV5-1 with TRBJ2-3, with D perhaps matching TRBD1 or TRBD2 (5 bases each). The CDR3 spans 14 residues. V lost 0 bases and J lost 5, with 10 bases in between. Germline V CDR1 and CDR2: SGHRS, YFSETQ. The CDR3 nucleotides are TGCGCCAGCAGCTTGGGTTGGGGGATAGATACGCAGTATTTT. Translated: CASSLGWGIDTQYF.

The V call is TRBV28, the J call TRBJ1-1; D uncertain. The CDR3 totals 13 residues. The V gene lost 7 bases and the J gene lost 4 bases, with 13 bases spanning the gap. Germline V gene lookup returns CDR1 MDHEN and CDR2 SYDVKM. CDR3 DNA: TGTGCCAGCACCCTCCCGCGTCGCACTGAAGCTTTCTTT. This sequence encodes CASTLPRRTEAFF.

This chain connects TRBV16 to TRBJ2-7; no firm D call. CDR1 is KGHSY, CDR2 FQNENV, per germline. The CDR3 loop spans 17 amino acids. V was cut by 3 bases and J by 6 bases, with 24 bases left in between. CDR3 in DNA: TGTGCCAGCAGCCAGACGGCCAAGGCGGTCGGCGAGATCGAGCAGTACTTC. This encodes CASSQTAKAVGEIEQYF. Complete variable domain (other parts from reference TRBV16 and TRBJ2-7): GEEVAQTPKHLVRGEGQKAKLYCAPIKGHSYVFWYQQVLKNEFKFLISFQNENVFDETGMPKERFSAKCLPNSPCSLEIQATKLEDSAVYFCASSQTAKAVGEIEQYFGPGTRLTVT.

DNA of the CDR3: TGTGCCAGCAGCCAAGATGCTGCAGATACGCAGTATTTT. Amino acid sequence: CASSQDAADTQYF. The rearrangement uses TRBV14 and TRBJ2-3; no clear D gene. This CDR3 contains 13 residues. In germline, CDR1 is SGHDN, CDR2 FVKESK. V was cut by 0 bases and J by 4 bases, with 5 bases left in between.

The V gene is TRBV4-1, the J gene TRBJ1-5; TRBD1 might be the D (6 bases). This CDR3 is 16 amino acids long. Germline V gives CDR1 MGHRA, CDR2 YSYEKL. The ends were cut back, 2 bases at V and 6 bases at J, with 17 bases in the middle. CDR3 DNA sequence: TGCGCCAGCAGCCAACGACACAGGGAAATAGGTCAGCCCCAGCATTTT. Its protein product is CASSQRHREIGQPQHF.

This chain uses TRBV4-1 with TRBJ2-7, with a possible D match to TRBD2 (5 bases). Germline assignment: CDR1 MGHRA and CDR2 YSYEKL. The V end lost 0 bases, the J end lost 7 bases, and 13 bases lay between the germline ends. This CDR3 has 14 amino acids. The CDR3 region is CASSQDARTGEQYF. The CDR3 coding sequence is TGCGCCAGCAGCCAAGACGCCCGGACTGGGGAGCAGTACTTC.

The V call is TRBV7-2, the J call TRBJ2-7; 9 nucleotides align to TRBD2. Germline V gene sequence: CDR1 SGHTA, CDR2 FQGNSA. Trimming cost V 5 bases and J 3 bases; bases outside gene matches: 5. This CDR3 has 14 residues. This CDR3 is CASSPGLANYEQYF. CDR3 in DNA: TGTGCCAGCAGCCCCGGACTAGCGAACTACGAGCAGTACTTC.

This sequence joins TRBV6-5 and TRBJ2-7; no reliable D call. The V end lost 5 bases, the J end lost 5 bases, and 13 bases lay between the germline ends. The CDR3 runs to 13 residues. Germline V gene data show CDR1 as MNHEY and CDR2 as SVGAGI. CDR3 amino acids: CASSPTWLDEQYF. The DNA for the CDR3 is TGTGCCAGCAGTCCTACTTGGCTAGACGAGCAGTACTTC.

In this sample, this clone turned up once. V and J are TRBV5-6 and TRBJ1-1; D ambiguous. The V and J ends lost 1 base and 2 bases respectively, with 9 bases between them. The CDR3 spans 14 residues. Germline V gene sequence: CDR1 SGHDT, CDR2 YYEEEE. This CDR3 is CASSLRRSNTEAFF. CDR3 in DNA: TGTGCCAGCAGCTTGCGCCGGAGTAACACTGAAGCTTTCTTT.

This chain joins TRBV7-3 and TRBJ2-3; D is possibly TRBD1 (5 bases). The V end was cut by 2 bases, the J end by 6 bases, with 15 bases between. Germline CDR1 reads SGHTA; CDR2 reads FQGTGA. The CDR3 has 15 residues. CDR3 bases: TGTGCCAGCAGCTTACAGGGCTTCCTTGGGGATACGCAGTATTTT. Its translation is CASSLQGFLGDTQYF. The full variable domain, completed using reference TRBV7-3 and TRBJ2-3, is GAGVSQTPSNKVTEKGKYVELRCDPISGHTALYWYRQSLGQGPEFLIYFQGTGAADDSGLPNDRFFAVRPEGSVSTLKIQRTERGDSAVYLCASSLQGFLGDTQYFGPGTRLTVL.

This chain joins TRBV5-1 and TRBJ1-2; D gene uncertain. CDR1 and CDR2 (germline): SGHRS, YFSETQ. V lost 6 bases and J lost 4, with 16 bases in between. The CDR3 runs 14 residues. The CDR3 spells CASTSSTGLYGYTF. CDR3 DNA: TGCGCCAGCACCTCTTCGACCGGACTCTATGGCTACACCTTC.

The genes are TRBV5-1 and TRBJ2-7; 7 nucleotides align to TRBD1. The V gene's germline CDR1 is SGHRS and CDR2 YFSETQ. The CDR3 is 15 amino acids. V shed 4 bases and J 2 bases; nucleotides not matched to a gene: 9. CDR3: CASSPETGPTYEQYF. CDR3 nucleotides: TGCGCCAGCAGCCCCGAGACAGGGCCTACCTACGAGCAGTACTTC.

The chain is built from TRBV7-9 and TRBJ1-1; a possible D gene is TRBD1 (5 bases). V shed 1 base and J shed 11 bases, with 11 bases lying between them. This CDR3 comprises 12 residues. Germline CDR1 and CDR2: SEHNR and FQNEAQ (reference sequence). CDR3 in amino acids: CASSLDAGTAFF. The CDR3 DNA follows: TGTGCCAGCAGCTTAGACGCTGGGACCGCTTTCTTT.

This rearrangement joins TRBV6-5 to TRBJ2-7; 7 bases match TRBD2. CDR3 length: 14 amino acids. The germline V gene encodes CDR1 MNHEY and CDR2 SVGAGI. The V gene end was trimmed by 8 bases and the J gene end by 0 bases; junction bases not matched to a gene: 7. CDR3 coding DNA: TGTGCCAGCCGACGGGGGGTCCTCTCCTACGAGCAGTACTTC. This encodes CASRRGVLSYEQYF.

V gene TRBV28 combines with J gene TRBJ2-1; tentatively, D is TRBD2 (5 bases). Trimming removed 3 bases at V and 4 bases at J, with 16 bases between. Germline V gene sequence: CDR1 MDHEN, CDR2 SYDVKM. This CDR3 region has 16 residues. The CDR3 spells CASSFPPGFLYNEQFF. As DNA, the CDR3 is TGTGCCAGCAGTTTCCCTCCGGGATTTCTTTACAATGAGCAGTTCTTC. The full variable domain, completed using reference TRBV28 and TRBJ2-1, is DVKVTQSSRYLVKRTGEKVFLECVQDMDHENMFWYRQDPGLGLRLIYFSYDVKMKEKGDIPEGYSVSREKKERFSLILESASTNQTSMYLCASSFPPGFLYNEQFFGPGTRLTVL.

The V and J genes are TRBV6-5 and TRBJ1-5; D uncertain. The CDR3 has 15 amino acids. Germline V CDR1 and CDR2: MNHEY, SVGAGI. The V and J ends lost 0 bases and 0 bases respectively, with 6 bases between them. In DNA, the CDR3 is TGTGCCAGCAGTTACTCTGGCAGTAGCAATCAGCCCCAGCATTTT. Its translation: CASSYSGSSNQPQHF.

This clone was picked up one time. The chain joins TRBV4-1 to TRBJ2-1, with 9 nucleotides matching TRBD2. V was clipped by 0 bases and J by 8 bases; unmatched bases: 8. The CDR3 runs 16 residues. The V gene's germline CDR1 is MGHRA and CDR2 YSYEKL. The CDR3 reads CASSQDLAGGPYEQFF. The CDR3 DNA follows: TGCGCCAGCAGCCAAGATCTGGCGGGAGGGCCCTATGAGCAGTTCTTC.

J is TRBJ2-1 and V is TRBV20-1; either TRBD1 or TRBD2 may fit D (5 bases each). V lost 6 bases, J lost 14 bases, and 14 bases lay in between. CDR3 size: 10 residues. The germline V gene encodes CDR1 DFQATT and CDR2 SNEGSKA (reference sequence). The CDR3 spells CSAPGTAEFF. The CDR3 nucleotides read TGCAGTGCCCCTGGGACCGCCGAGTTCTTC.

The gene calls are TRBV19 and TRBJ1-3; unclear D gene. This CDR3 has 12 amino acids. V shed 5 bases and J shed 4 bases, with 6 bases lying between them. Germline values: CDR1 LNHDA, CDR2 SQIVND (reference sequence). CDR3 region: CASSWQGNTIYF. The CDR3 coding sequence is TGTGCCAGTAGTTGGCAGGGAAACACCATATATTTT. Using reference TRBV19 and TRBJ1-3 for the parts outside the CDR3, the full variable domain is DGGITQSPKYLFRKEGQNVTLSCEQNLNHDAMYWYRQDPGQGLRLIYYSQIVNDFQKGDIAEGYSVSREKKESFPLTVTSAQKNPTAFYLCASSWQGNTIYFGEGSWLTVV.

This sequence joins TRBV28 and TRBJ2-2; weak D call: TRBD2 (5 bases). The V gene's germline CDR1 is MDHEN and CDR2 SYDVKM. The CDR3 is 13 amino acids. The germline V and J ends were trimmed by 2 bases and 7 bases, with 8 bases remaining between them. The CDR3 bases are TGTGCCAGCAGTTTACTAGGAGGCGGGGAGCTGTTTTTT. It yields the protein CASSLLGGGELFF.

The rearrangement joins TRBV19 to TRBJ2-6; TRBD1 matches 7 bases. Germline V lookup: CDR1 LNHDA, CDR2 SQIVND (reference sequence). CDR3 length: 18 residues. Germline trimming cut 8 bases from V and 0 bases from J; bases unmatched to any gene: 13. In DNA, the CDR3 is TGTGCCAGTTCCCCCAGGGGGATTGTTAGCTCTGGGGCCAACGTCCTGACTTTC. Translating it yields CASSPRGIVSSGANVLTF.

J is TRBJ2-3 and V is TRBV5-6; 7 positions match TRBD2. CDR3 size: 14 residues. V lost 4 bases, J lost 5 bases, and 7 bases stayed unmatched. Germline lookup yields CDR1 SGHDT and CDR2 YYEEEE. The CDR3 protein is CASSPPAGEDTQYF. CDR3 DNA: TGTGCCAGCAGCCCGCCCGCGGGGGAAGATACGCAGTATTTT.

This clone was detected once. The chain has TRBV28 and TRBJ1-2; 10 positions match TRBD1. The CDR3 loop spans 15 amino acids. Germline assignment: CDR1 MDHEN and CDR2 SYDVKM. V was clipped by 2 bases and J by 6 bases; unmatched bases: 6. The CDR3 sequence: CASSLLDRGKNGYTF. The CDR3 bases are TGTGCCAGCAGTTTACTGGACAGGGGGAAGAATGGCTACACCTTC.